Presented here are 2 T cell receptor beta chains from one specimen sequenced in a study of T cells after posttransplantation cyclophosphamide. Sampled 1 year posttransplant, controls received myeloablative marrow transplants, methotrexate and a calcineurin inhibitor. The protocol was immunoSEQ multiplex PCR, while the TCRdb copy is restricted to in-frame clones and leaves out a portion. The sample carries roughly 23,000 clones, about 89% recorded once. This specimen was PBMCs, taken after an allogeneic stem cell transplant with a calcineurin inhibitor and methotrexate. Receptor source: a female patient aged 50 to 65 who received an allogeneic stem cell transplant from an unrelated donor, was CMV-positive, and had chronic GVHD only. Some T cells may possibly be graft donor cells.

This rearrangement joins TRBV5-8 to TRBJ2-1, with 8 bases fitting TRBD2. The junction had 8 bases not matched to a gene; V was cut back by 3 bases and J by 6 bases. The CDR3 has 15 residues. Germline V gene sequence: CDR1 SGHTS, CDR2 YDEGEE. CDR3 loop: CASSSAGALINEQFF. The DNA of the CDR3 is TGTGCCAGCAGCTCAGCGGGAGCCCTGATCAATGAGCAGTTCTTC.

CDR3 sequence (DNA): TGTGCCAGCTCACTAGCGGGAGGGGACGAGCAGTACTTC. Protein product: CASSLAGGDEQYF. V and J are TRBV18 and TRBJ2-7, with 11 bases identical to TRBD2. The J segment lost 5 bases and the V segment lost 4 bases, leaving 1 base of the junction unmatched. The CDR3 totals 13 residues. The V gene's germline CDR1 is KGHSH and CDR2 LQKENI. The full variable domain, rest sourced from reference TRBV18 and TRBJ2-7, is NAGVMQNPRHLVRRRGQEARLRCSPMKGHSHVYWYRQLPEEGLKFMVYLQKENIIDESGMPKERFSAEFPKEGPSILRIQQVVRGDSAAYFCASSLAGGDEQYFGPGTRLTVT.